This TCR beta chain was found in a study of monozygotic twins with inflammatory bowel disease (dated by TCRdb to about 2019). Describing the broader study: A total of some 28 monozygotic twin pairs were included in the full study, comprising nine German pairs (four IBD-concordant, five IBD-discordant) and 19 IBD-discordant Danish pairs. The search for disease-associated traits relied mainly on comparing IBD patients with their genetically identical healthy co-twins within discordant pairs. Each individual had, on average, about 151 000 unique TCRalpha sequences and 181 000 unique TCRbeta sequences available for analysis. Study-level results and caveats: IBD patients had lower TCRbeta repertoire diversity, measured by the inverse Simpson index, than their healthy co-twins. No difference in repertoire similarity was observed between concordant and discordant twins, possibly owing to limited statistical power. Differing immunosuppressive treatments among patients may have added background noise and inter-individual variability to the repertoires. Distinction between different T cell subtypes could not be achieved in the analysis. Compared with healthy twins, IBD patients had fewer clonotypes in common with other individuals, a difference most pronounced in patients showing signs of disease activity. The results gave no support for a single strong signal or clonotype linked to IBD.

From each donor, an approximately 2.5 ml peripheral blood sample was drawn into PAXgene tubes and stored at -80 degrees C. Without T cell sorting, total RNA was isolated from whole blood using the PAXgene blood miRNA kit on an automated QIAcube. Peripheral blood from monozygotic twin pairs, either concordant or discordant for inflammatory bowel disease, underwent deep TCRalpha and TCRbeta repertoire profiling that used unique molecular barcoding. For every twin pair, smoking habits were documented, and each individual was categorised as a current, former or never smoker. Comment on this clonotype: No antigen is known for it.

The CDR3 measures 13 amino acids from cysteine to phenylalanine. Nucleotide data are not available. CDR1 PRHDT and CDR2 FYEKMQ are derived from the germline V gene (reference sequence). The method behind the library was 5' RACE. Preparation of each TCR library used roughly 3,300 ng of total RNA. cDNA was synthesized with SMARTScribe reverse transcriptase in eight separate reactions per sample. During cDNA synthesis, unique molecular identifiers containing a 6-nucleotide sample barcode were introduced by template switching. TCRalpha and TCRbeta cDNA was amplified by two nested PCRs of 16 and 9 cycles, with bead purification after each PCR. Before amplification, cDNA was treated with uracil DNA-glycosylase and purified using the QIAquick PCR purification kit. In the second PCR, Illumina TruSeq-compatible adapters and sample-specific barcodes were added. TapeStation and Qubit were used to check library quality and concentration, and 5 ng of each library went into the pool. The pooled libraries were sequenced with 2 x 100 bp reads and custom sequencing primers on an Illumina HiSeq2500 single-index Rapid Run. Concerning the study's data processing: MiGEC version 1.2.6 was used for UMI-based consensus assembly, which corrected PCR and sequencing errors. MiXCR version 2.1.1 was used for V(D)J alignment, clonotype assembly and CDR3 extraction. To normalise gene usage, clonotype sharing and MAIT/NKT TCR abundance, the top 1000, 10 000 and 20 000 clonotypes in each sample were analysed. After downsampling to 27 000 UMIs, diversity was calculated as the inverse Simpson index using the vegan R package. Paired Mann-Whitney U tests were applied to discordant twin pairs, with Benjamini-Hochberg correction for multiple testing. TCRdb reprocessed the reads and provides one entry for every CDR3 protein sequence; no DNA is given. These V and J calls originate from TCRdb's pipeline instead of the authors' own analysis. Per the sample table, the count is 190,000 or so distinct CDR3 sequences. 1.5% to 2% of the sample belongs to the ten largest clones.

Source material: blood. In this chain, TRBV13 is recombined with TRBJ2-1; TCRdb returns TRBD1, unconfirmable since there is no DNA. The clonotype comes from a human donor with ulcerative colitis or Crohn's disease, or a healthy co-twin of an affected twin (not recorded which). For the CDR3, the sequence is CASSLDRGGEQFF.